The 14 T cell receptor beta chains given below trace back to one sample, sequenced in a study of siplizumab effects on memory and regulatory T cells. TCRdb keeps only in-frame clones here, not all; method: immunoSEQ multiplex PCR. The sample includes approximately 52,000 clones, roughly 97% of them seen just once. Sequencing was carried out using naive CD4+ T cells sorted from blood. These TCRs come from a human donor in good health.

CDR3 nucleotides: TGTGCCAGCAGCCGGAGAGATACGCAGTATTTT. Translation: CASSRRDTQYF. V usage is TRBV7-2 and J usage is TRBJ2-3; D unresolved. Trimming cost V 5 bases and J 5 bases, with 5 bases left between them. CDR1 SGHTA and CDR2 FQGNSA come from the germline V gene. The CDR3 is 11 amino acids.

This clone has a single count. The chain carries TRBV5-5 and TRBJ1-5; TRBD1 aligns across 7 bases. Germline V CDR1 and CDR2: SGHKS, YYEKEE (reference sequence). The CDR3 has 15 amino acids. V shed 4 bases and J 1 base; nucleotides not matched to a gene: 5. CDR3 loop: CASSTQGWSNQPQHF. The CDR3 bases are TGTGCCAGCAGCACACAGGGGTGGAGCAATCAGCCCCAGCATTTT. Combining the CDR3 with reference TRBV5-5 and TRBJ1-5 gives the whole variable domain DAGVTQSPTHLIKTRGQQVTLRCSPISGHKSVSWYQQVLGQGPQFIFQYYEKEERGRGNFPDRFSARQFPNYSSELNVNALLLGDSALYLCASSTQGWSNQPQHFGDGTRLSIL.

This chain links TRBV5-8 with TRBJ2-2; 8 bases map to TRBD2. CDR3 size: 17 residues. With V trimmed by 1 base and J by 8 bases, 13 bases remained unmatched. Germline V gene sequence: CDR1 SGHTS, CDR2 YDEGEE. CDR3: CASSLRGSGTYAGELFF. The DNA of the CDR3 is TGTGCCAGCAGCTTGAGGGGTAGCGGGACTTACGCGGGGGAGCTGTTTTTT.

For the CDR3, the DNA is TGTGCCAGCAGTTTAGGCAGGGTGAGGTCTGGAAACACCATATATTTT. Its translation is CASSLGRVRSGNTIYF. The chain uses TRBV28 and TRBJ1-3, with TRBD1 as a possible D gene (5 bases). Trimming pared 2 bases from V and 1 base from J, leaving 12 bases between. This CDR3 has 16 residues. The germline CDR1 and CDR2 sequences are MDHEN and SYDVKM.

This clone was recorded a few times. The rearrangement uses TRBV18 and TRBJ2-7, with D perhaps assigned TRBD1 or TRBD2 (5 bases each). CDR3 length equals 12 residues. Germline assignment: CDR1 KGHSH and CDR2 LQKENI. Trimming pared 6 bases from V and 2 bases from J, leaving 8 bases between. DNA of the CDR3: TGTGCCAGCTCTCGGGACGCCTACGAGCAGTACTTC. Its translation: CASSRDAYEQYF.

The rearrangement links TRBV12-5 to TRBJ2-1, with D tentatively TRBD1 (5 bases). Deletions cut 3 bases from V and 13 bases from J, with 13 bases between. The V gene's germline CDR1 is LGHNT and CDR2 FRNRAP. This CDR3 has 12 amino acids. Written as DNA, the CDR3 is TGTGCTAGTGGTTTTCCGACAGCCTTACAGTTCTTC. As protein: CASGFPTALQFF.

The chain is built from TRBV14 and TRBJ2-7; D unclear. V dropped 0 bases and J dropped 4 bases, with 10 bases sitting between them. Germline CDR1 reads SGHDN; CDR2 reads FVKESK. This CDR3 contains 14 residues. The CDR3 loop reads CASSQDRRLYEQYF. The CDR3 region has the DNA TGTGCCAGCAGCCAAGACCGCAGGCTGTACGAGCAGTACTTC.

CDR3 sequence (DNA): TGTGCCAGCAGCTTGGATCCCGTATTCACAGATACGCAGTATTTT. It encodes CASSLDPVFTDTQYF. The J gene is TRBJ2-3, the V gene TRBV5-5; D unresolved. Trimming cost V 0 bases and J 2 bases, with 10 bases left between them. The CDR3 sequence is 15 residues long. Germline V CDR1 and CDR2: SGHKS, YYEKEE (reference sequence).

The rearrangement uses TRBV7-2 and TRBJ2-4, with D possibly matching TRBD1 (7 bases). The germline V gene has CDR1 SGHTA and CDR2 FQGNSA. This CDR3 region has 15 residues. V was cut by 1 base and J by 6 bases, with 13 bases left in between. This CDR3 is CASSLDGGGTNIQYF. The DNA for the CDR3 is TGTGCCAGCAGCTTAGATGGAGGGGGCACAAACATTCAGTACTTC.

This chain connects TRBV7-3 to TRBJ1-1, with D possibly being TRBD1 (5 bases). This CDR3 has 14 residues. Germline CDR1 is SGHTA and CDR2 is FQGTGA. Trimming took off 0 bases at V and 1 base at J, with 6 bases between the two ends. DNA for the CDR3: TGTGCCAGCAGCTTAACAGGGGAGAACACTGAAGCTTTCTTT. Its protein product is CASSLTGENTEAFF.

The gene calls are TRBV5-1 and TRBJ1-1, with 7 nucleotides matching TRBD1. Germline V gene lookup returns CDR1 SGHRS and CDR2 YFSETQ. With V trimmed by 6 bases and J by 9 bases, 17 bases remained unmatched. The CDR3 spans 15 residues. CDR3 sequence: CASTETVGQSLKAFF. The DNA of the CDR3 is TGCGCCAGCACGGAGACTGTGGGACAGAGTTTAAAAGCTTTCTTT.

The rearrangement joins TRBV7-2 to TRBJ1-1; a weak D match, TRBD1 (5 bases). This CDR3 has 14 amino acids. The germline gives CDR1 SGHTA, CDR2 FQGNSA. Trimming took 4 bases from V and 10 from J, leaving 19 bases between them. CDR3 sequence: CASSSFLHSGVAFF. CDR3 DNA: TGTGCCAGCAGCTCCTTCTTACACTCGGGGGTAGCTTTCTTT. The full variable domain, with the rest looked up from reference TRBV7-2 and TRBJ1-1, is GAGVSQSPSNKVTEKGKDVELRCDPISGHTALYWYRQSLGQGLEFLIYFQGNSAPDKSGLPSDRFSAERTGGSVSTLTIQRTQQEDSAVYLCASSSFLHSGVAFFGQGTRLTVV.

This CDR3 is CASSDRDRVNNEQFF. The CDR3 DNA reads as TGTGCCAGTAGTGACCGGGACAGGGTCAACAATGAGCAGTTCTTC. The chain has TRBV19 and TRBJ2-1; 9 bases match TRBD1. The CDR3 extends over 15 amino acids. Trimming at V came to 5 bases and at J to 5 bases, leaving 7 bases not matched to a gene. Germline values: CDR1 LNHDA, CDR2 SQIVND (reference sequence). Complete variable domain (other parts from reference TRBV19 and TRBJ2-1): DGGITQSPKYLFRKEGQNVTLSCEQNLNHDAMYWYRQDPGQGLRLIYYSQIVNDFQKGDIAEGYSVSREKKESFPLTVTSAQKNPTAFYLCASSDRDRVNNEQFFGPGTRLTVL.

J is TRBJ2-1 and V is TRBV6-1, with TRBD2 as a possible D gene (6 bases). CDR1 and CDR2 (germline): MNHNS, SASEGT. The CDR3 has 15 residues. Trimming cost V 6 bases and J 0 bases, with 12 bases left between them. The CDR3 region has the DNA TGTGCCAGCAGGGGGACTTCGAACTCCTACAATGAGCAGTTCTTC. The encoded protein is CASRGTSNSYNEQFF.